What follows are 22 T cell receptor beta chains derived from one specimen sequenced in a study of T cells in Graves' hyperthyroidism and ophthalmopathy. TCR beta CDR3 sequences were amplified from RNA transcripts. The HTBI primer set was used in a first-round RT-PCR of the TCR CDR3. MiXCR, run by TCRdb on the multiplex PCR reads, gives a single entry per CDR3 protein. The sample yields a few hundred thousand distinct CDR3 sequences, roughly 23% seen once. Sequencing input: blood. The receptors come from a woman in her seventies with Graves' ophthalmopathy.

This clonotype was seen repeatedly, ten times or more. This chain connects TRBV28 to TRBJ2-5, with 10 bases matching TRBD2. This CDR3 comprises 16 residues. Germline V gives CDR1 MDHEN, CDR2 SYDVKM. The J segment lost 2 bases and the V segment lost 6 bases, leaving 9 bases of the junction unmatched. CDR3 nucleotide sequence: TGTGCCAGCAGGGGAGCGGGACTAGCGAAACAAGAGACCCAGTACTTC. It translates to CASRGAGLAKQETQYF.

This clonotype was counted between two and nine times. The chain is built from TRBV20-1 and TRBJ2-3; TRBD2 matches 10 bases. With 6 bases clipped from V and 1 base from J, the junction kept 4 bases outside the gene matches. The CDR3 sequence is 14 residues long. From germline, CDR1 is DFQATT and CDR2 SNEGSKA (reference sequence). CDR3 sequence: CSAPGTSGTDTQYF. CDR3 in DNA: TGCAGTGCGCCCGGGACTAGCGGCACAGATACGCAGTATTTT.

Worth noting for this clonotype: One junction end disagrees with the germline gene, perhaps due to a read error. The rearrangement uses TRBV6-5 and TRBJ2-7; TRBD2 agrees at 8 bases. The germline V gene has CDR1 MNHEY and CDR2 SVGAGI. The CDR3 is 15 residues long. The CDR3 DNA is TGTGTCAGCAGTTACTTCTCCGGGGGGGTGGACGAGCAGTACTTC. This translates into CVSSYFSGGVDEQYF.

This clonotype was detected many times. The chain has TRBV7-3 and TRBJ2-1, with 11 bases aligning to TRBD2. V lost 5 bases and J lost 3; bases outside the gene matches: 3. Germline assignment: CDR1 SGHTA and CDR2 FQGTGA. This CDR3 has 15 amino acids. The CDR3 spells CASSPTSGGYNEQFF. The DNA for the CDR3 is TGTGCCAGCAGCCCCACTAGCGGGGGCTACAATGAGCAGTTCTTC.

In regard to this clonotype: Just one base apart from a much larger clone, this may be a read error. This chain joins TRBV30 and TRBJ1-1; D not certain. CDR1 GTSNPN and CDR2 SVGIG come from the germline V gene (reference sequence). The CDR3 is made up of 12 amino acids. Between the trimmed V and J ends, which lost 2 bases and 2 bases, there was a span of 6 bases. CDR3 sequence (DNA): TGTGCCTGGAGTTCTTTTAACACTGAAGCTTTCTTT. It codes for CAWSSFNTEAFF. Full variable domain (missing parts from reference TRBV30 and TRBJ1-1): SQTIHQWPATLVQPVGSPLSLECTVEGTSNPNLYWYRQAAGRGLQLLFYSVGIGQISSEVPQNLSASRPQDRQFILSSKKLLLSDSGFYLCAWSSFNTEAFFGQGTRLTVV.

This clonotype showed up just a few times. The chain has TRBV6-2 or TRBV6-3 and TRBJ2-3; D gene unclear. The CDR3 is 12 residues long. V was pared by 7 bases and J by 3 bases, with 8 bases between. The germline CDR1 and CDR2 sequences are MNHEY and SVGEGT. CDR3 loop: CASNIRTDTQYF. The CDR3 bases are TGTGCCAGCAATATTCGGACAGATACGCAGTATTTT.

CDR3 DNA sequence: TGTGCCAGCAGTTATTTGAGGGACAGGGGGACGGATACGCAGTATTTT. Its protein is CASSYLRDRGTDTQYF. V gene TRBV6-1 combines with J gene TRBJ2-3, with 11 bases matching TRBD1. J gave up 6 bases and V 5 bases, and 10 bases lay outside the gene matches. Germline CDR1 and CDR2: MNHNS and SASEGT. This CDR3 is built from 16 residues.

Here the CDR3 DNA reads TGCGCCAGCAGCAAAGATCGACGGAGTGCTTTCTTT. Translation gives CASSKDRRSAFF. The genes are TRBV5-1 and TRBJ1-1; D remains ambiguous. Trimming took 4 bases from V and 11 from J, leaving 15 bases between them. Germline V CDR1 and CDR2: SGHRS, YFSETQ. The CDR3 is 12 residues long. The full variable domain, in which reference TRBV5-1 and TRBJ1-1 provide the parts outside the CDR3, is KAGVTQTPRYLIKTRGQQVTLSCSPISGHRSVSWYQQTPGQGLQFLFEYFSETQRNKGNFPGRFSGRQFSNSRSEMNVSTLELGDSALYLCASSKDRRSAFFGQGTRLTVV.

Written as DNA, the CDR3 is TGCGCCAGTTCACTGTCTAGCGGTACCACAGATACGCAGTATTTT. It specifies CASSLSSGTTDTQYF. The chain couples TRBV10-2 to TRBJ2-3, with 7 positions matching TRBD2. The CDR3 loop spans 15 amino acids. J lost 2 bases, V lost 9 bases, and 11 bases had no gene match. Germline V gene data show CDR1 as WSHSY and CDR2 as SAAADI.

This clonotype was counted many times. The CDR3 loop is CASYAGTSGRSGTQYF. CDR3 nucleotides: TGTGCCAGCTACGCCGGGACTAGCGGGAGGAGTGGCACGCAGTATTTT. The V gene is TRBV6-2 or TRBV6-3, the J gene TRBJ2-3; 15 nucleotides align to TRBD2. The CDR3 is made up of 16 amino acids. Trimming took 8 bases from V and 9 from J; bases not matched to a gene: 12. The germline V gene encodes CDR1 MNHEY and CDR2 SVGEGT.

In its sample, this clonotype was seen a few times. The chain combines TRBV20-1 with TRBJ1-4, with D possibly being TRBD1 (6 bases). This CDR3 has 12 residues. Trimming took off 2 bases at V and 8 bases at J, with 9 bases between the two ends. Germline V gene sequence: CDR1 DFQATT, CDR2 SNEGSKA (reference sequence). CDR3 loop: CSARQGREKLFF. CDR3 nucleotide sequence: TGCAGTGCTAGACAGGGGCGGGAAAAACTGTTTTTT.

This chain's CDR3 is CASSKDAEEKTQYF. The CDR3 bases are TGTGCCAGCAGCAAGGACGCCGAGGAGAAGACCCAGTACTTC. This chain uses TRBV3-1 with TRBJ2-5; D not certain. Trimming left V 5 bases short and J 6 bases short, with 16 bases between. Germline CDR1 reads LGHDT; CDR2 reads YNNKEL (reference sequence). The CDR3 has 14 residues.

The chain employs TRBV5-4 and TRBJ2-3; 9 nucleotides match TRBD1. Unmatched junction bases numbered 5, after V lost 2 bases and J lost 4 bases. The CDR3 has 15 residues. Germline loops: CDR1 SGHNT, CDR2 YYREEE (reference sequence). This CDR3 reads CASSLGQGISDTQYF. CDR3 in DNA: TGTGCCAGCAGCTTAGGACAGGGGATTTCAGATACGCAGTATTTT.

This clonotype was seen many times. The V and J genes are TRBV11-2 and TRBJ2-7; the match to TRBD2 covers 10 bases. Germline V CDR1 and CDR2: SGHAT, FQNNGV. V was clipped by 5 bases and J by 5 bases; unmatched bases: 12. The CDR3 runs 16 residues. CDR3 bases: TGTGCCAGCAGCCCCCGGAAAGCTAGCGGGAGCCACGAGCAGTACTTC. Translated: CASSPRKASGSHEQYF.

The chain employs TRBV13 and TRBJ1-3, with TRBD1 matching 8 bases. Germline V CDR1 and CDR2: PRHDT, FYEKMQ (reference sequence). The CDR3 length is 16 residues. The ends lost 7 bases at V and 4 bases at J; junction bases unmatched: 12. CDR3 in DNA: TGTGCCAGCACCCGACCTACCGGGACAGGAGGAAACACCATATATTTT. Protein product: CASTRPTGTGGNTIYF. The whole variable domain, filled in from reference TRBV13 and TRBJ1-3, reads AAGVIQSPRHLIKEKRETATLKCYPIPRHDTVYWYQQGPGQDPQFLISFYEKMQSDKGSIPDRFSAQQFSDYHSELNMSSLELGDSALYFCASTRPTGTGGNTIYFGEGSWLTVV.

This clonotype was seen only a few times. The V call is TRBV12-3 or TRBV12-4, the J call TRBJ2-7; 7 positions match TRBD2. The CDR3 totals 15 residues. V dropped 6 bases and J dropped 1; count of bases not matched to a gene: 9. CDR3 in amino acids: CASRGRDYSSYEQYF. CDR3 sequence (DNA): TGTGCCAGCAGGGGCCGGGACTATTCATCCTACGAGCAGTACTTC.

This clonotype was found a few times. This chain uses TRBV5-5 with TRBJ2-1; 10 bases are shared with TRBD2. The CDR3 runs to 15 residues. Losses at the gene ends were 2 bases for V and 9 bases for J; bases not matched to a gene: 8. From germline, CDR1 is SGHKS and CDR2 YYEKEE (reference sequence). This CDR3 reads CASSLLAGIESEQFF. CDR3 DNA sequence: TGTGCCAGCAGCTTACTAGCGGGAATTGAGAGTGAGCAGTTCTTC.

The table lists this clonotype with many counts. The V and J genes are TRBV20-1 and TRBJ2-3; no clear D gene. Trimming cost V 7 bases and J 0 bases, with 11 bases left between them. This CDR3 is 13 amino acids long. Germline V lookup: CDR1 DFQATT, CDR2 SNEGSKA (reference sequence). The CDR3 sequence is CSESGPSTDTQYF. In DNA form, the CDR3 reads TGCAGTGAAAGTGGGCCGAGCACAGATACGCAGTATTTT.

This clonotype was detected a few times. CDR3 sequence (DNA): TGTGCCAGCAGCCAAGATAAACTAGCGGGAGGTAATACGCAGTATTTT. Amino acid sequence: CASSQDKLAGGNTQYF. The chain employs TRBV3-1 and TRBJ2-3, with 12 bases fitting TRBD2. The CDR3 is 16 amino acids. Losses at the gene ends were 0 bases for V and 7 bases for J; bases not matched to a gene: 5. Germline-derived CDR1 and CDR2 are LGHDT and YNNKEL (reference sequence).

This rearrangement joins TRBV18 to TRBJ1-2; D gene uncertain. Germline CDR1 reads KGHSH; CDR2 reads LQKENI. V was trimmed by 3 bases and J by 4 bases, leaving 15 bases between them. This CDR3 is built from 15 residues. The CDR3: CASSPSQSFGYGYTF. The DNA for the CDR3 is TGTGCCAGCTCACCTTCACAGAGTTTCGGCTATGGCTACACCTTC. The full variable domain, with the rest looked up from reference TRBV18 and TRBJ1-2, is NAGVMQNPRHLVRRRGQEARLRCSPMKGHSHVYWYRQLPEEGLKFMVYLQKENIIDESGMPKERFSAEFPKEGPSILRIQQVVRGDSAAYFCASSPSQSFGYGYTFGSGTRLTVV.

In its sample, this clonotype was seen many times. V and J are TRBV12-5 and TRBJ1-1; weak D call: TRBD1 (5 bases). Looked up from germline, CDR1 is LGHNT and CDR2 is FRNRAP. CDR3 length equals 16 residues. Trimming left V 0 bases short and J 1 base short, with 12 bases between. The chain's CDR3 is CASGLVLGDQNTEAFF. The CDR3 DNA reads TGTGCTAGTGGTTTGGTATTGGGGGATCAGAACACTGAAGCTTTCTTT.

A few counts support this clonotype. The chain recombines TRBV19 with TRBJ1-1; 8 nucleotides line up with TRBD1. Germline V gene sequence: CDR1 LNHDA, CDR2 SQIVND (reference sequence). This CDR3 contains 14 residues. V was clipped by 2 bases and J by 1 base; unmatched bases: 0. CDR3 DNA: TGTGCCAGTAGTATAACAGGGGGGAACACTGAAGCTTTCTTT. Translated: CASSITGGNTEAFF.